This T cell receptor beta chain appears in the sequencing data of a study of regulatory T cells in long-lasting Graves disease (dated by TCRdb to 2020 to 2023). Looking at the study overall: Persistent Graves' disease meant more than 5 years of antithyroid drug treatment with TSH receptor autoantibodies that stayed positive. On average, persistent Graves' disease patients in the clinical cohort had been on antithyroid drugs for around ten years. A total of around 35 samples underwent TCR sequencing: 13 from persistent and around 20 from newly diagnosed Graves' disease patients. Persistent Graves' disease patients were compared with newly diagnosed Graves' disease patients by peripheral blood TCR sequencing and RNA sequencing. The study was conducted in China and was registered as a clinical trial. Points the paper makes about the study in general: Persistent patients shared more public clonotypes among themselves (approximately 2,500) than newly diagnosed patients did (over 950). The authors noted that the small sample size was a limitation that may lower accuracy. Preferential use of TRBV28, TRBJ1-2 and TRBJ2-5 was observed in persistent disease, whereas TRBV20-1 and TRBJ2-1 were favored in newly diagnosed disease. Lower TCR Shannon entropy and fewer highly expanded clones were observed in persistent Graves' disease patients than in newly diagnosed patients, which suggested clonal expansion. Because the primary lesion, thyroid tissue, could not be accessed, the study looked at peripheral blood alone. Only the TCR beta chain was sequenced and analyzed.

Receptor amplification or capture employed multiplex PCR. TCRdb records Illumina HiSeq 4000 as the sequencer. iRepertoire HTBI primers and Arm-PCR amplification of CDR3 regions were used to construct TCR beta libraries. PCR products were gel purified before sequencing. Turning to the authors' computational methods: Across samples, 60 to 70 TRBV and 13 to 15 TRBJ segments were identified and used for gene usage analysis of CDR3 amino acid clonotypes. COPE and FqMerger were used to merge the filtered high-quality paired reads into contigs. BLAST was used to align contigs to the IMGT TRBV, TRBD and TRBJ reference genes, and CDR3 was defined following IMGT. Any clonotype with a frequency above 0.1% was classified as a highly expanded clone. Shannon entropy served as the measure of repertoire diversity, while the Gini coefficient captured V-J evenness. Public clonotypes were defined as clonotypes shared by more than one individual. In-frame beta chains were kept once TCRdb had trimmed the public reads at Q25 with fastp and called clones with MiXCR. Each entry merges the rows of one CDR3 protein and shows their most common DNA and genes. TCRdb's processing, not the authors' own work, is the source of the V and J calls. This sample holds about 660,000 distinct CDR3 sequences; about 30% were observed only once. The ten largest clones take up about 42% of the sample.

CDR1 and CDR2 are drawn from the germline V gene: SNHLY, FYNNEI. Germline trimming amounts to 3 bases on V and 5 bases on J, with 5 as the count of junction bases outside the gene matches. Its CDR3 holds 16 amino acids, cysteine through phenylalanine. Only the CDR3 region is kept as DNA, spanning 48 bases read in frame from base 1. The sample's time point, from its label and the paper: persistent/refractory GD, antithyroid drugs over 5 years with positive TRAb. For both TCR sequencing and RNA sequencing, RNA was extracted from PBMCs in TRIzol. The diagnosis of Graves' disease was made according to American Thyroid Association guidelines. Recruitment of patients was carried out at an endocrinology department in Xi'an, China. Each patient gave around 9.2 milliliters of peripheral blood, collected in an EDTA anticoagulant tube. Ficoll Paque Plus density gradient separation was used to isolate PBMCs, and no further T cell sorting was performed. An Agilent 2100 Bioanalyzer and agarose gel were used to assess RNA quality, and a NanoDrop 2000 was used to measure RNA concentration.

Ten or more counts support this clonotype. The clone's antigen remains unknown. One base away there is no much larger clone; base qualities are not given. The rearranged segments are TRBV2 and TRBJ2-7, and TRBD2 aligns with 15 junction nucleotides. The sequences come from peripheral blood mononuclear cells (PBMCs), collected when the disease was refractory, from a patient treated with antithyroid drugs. This TCR was sampled from a female donor with Graves disease. The DNA sequence reads TGTGCCAGCAGTGACGGACTAGCGGGAGGGTTCCACGAGCAGTACTTC. Its protein is CASSDGLAGGFHEQYF.